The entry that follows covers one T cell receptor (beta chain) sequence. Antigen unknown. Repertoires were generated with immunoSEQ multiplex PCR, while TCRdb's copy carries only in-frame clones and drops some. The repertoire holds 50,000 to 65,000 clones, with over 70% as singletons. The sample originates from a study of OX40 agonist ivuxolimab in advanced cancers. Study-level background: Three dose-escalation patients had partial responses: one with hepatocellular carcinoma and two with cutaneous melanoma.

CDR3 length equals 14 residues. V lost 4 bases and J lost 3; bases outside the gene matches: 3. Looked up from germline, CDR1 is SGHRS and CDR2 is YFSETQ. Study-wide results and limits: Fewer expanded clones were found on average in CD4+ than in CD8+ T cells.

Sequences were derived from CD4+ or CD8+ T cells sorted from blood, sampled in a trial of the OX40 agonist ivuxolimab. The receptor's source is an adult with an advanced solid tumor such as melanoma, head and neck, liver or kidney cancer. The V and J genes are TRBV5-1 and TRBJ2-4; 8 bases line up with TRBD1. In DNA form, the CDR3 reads TGCGCCAGCAGCGTTACAGGGGGCAAAAACATTCAGTACTTC. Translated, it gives CASSVTGGKNIQYF. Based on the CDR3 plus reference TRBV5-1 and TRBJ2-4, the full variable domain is KAGVTQTPRYLIKTRGQQVTLSCSPISGHRSVSWYQQTPGQGLQFLFEYFSETQRNKGNFPGRFSGRQFSNSRSEMNVSTLELGDSALYLCASSVTGGKNIQYFGAGTRLSVL.